The rows below give T cell receptor beta chains drawn from one sample of a study of blood T cell repertoires in COVID-19. Assay used: immunoSEQ multiplex PCR; TCRdb lists only in-frame clones, some missing. The sample holds approximately 53,000 clones, 75% to 85% seen once. The specimen sequenced was peripheral blood. The receptor source for this set is a woman aged 60-70 years with acute or convalescent COVID-19. The CDR3 runs from the conserved cysteine through the conserved F or W. Each record gives: D gene, clone size, J gene, V gene, CDR3 DNA, CDR3 protein. A D gene is named only where the DNA matches it firmly. The size field is filled for only some rows; it gives once, few, many or a size class.

d_call: -; clone_size: -; j_call: TRBJ1-2; v_call: TRBV29-1; cdr3_nt: TGCAGCGTTGACCGAAGCCTAGACAGGACCTACACCTTC; cdr3_aa: CSVDRSLDRTYTF
d_call: TRBD1; clone_size: medium-sized; j_call: TRBJ1-2; v_call: TRBV23-1; cdr3_nt: TGCGCCAGCAGTCAATCGTGGCATGGACTGACAGGGGCCAACCCATATGGCTACACCTTC; cdr3_aa: CASSQSWHGLTGANPYGYTF
d_call: -; clone_size: -; j_call: TRBJ2-1; v_call: TRBV21-1; cdr3_nt: TGTGCCAGCAGCAAAGCGCACGGGGGCTCCTACAATGAGCAGTTCTTC; cdr3_aa: CASSKAHGGSYNEQFF
d_call: -; clone_size: -; j_call: TRBJ2-1; v_call: TRBV5-8; cdr3_nt: TGTGCCAGCAGCCTCCTCAGGGGCCGGACTAGAGGGGGCAATGAGCAGTTCTTC; cdr3_aa: CASSLLRGRTRGGNEQFF
d_call: TRBD1; clone_size: once; j_call: TRBJ2-5; v_call: TRBV5-1; cdr3_nt: TGCGCCAGCAGCAGTGGGACAGCTCAAGAGACCCAGTACTTC; cdr3_aa: CASSSGTAQETQYF
d_call: TRBD1; clone_size: -; j_call: TRBJ1-3; v_call: TRBV6-5; cdr3_nt: TGTGCCAGCAGTCTCCTGGACAGGGAAGGAAACACCATATATTTT; cdr3_aa: CASSLLDREGNTIYF
d_call: TRBD1; clone_size: -; j_call: TRBJ2-5; v_call: TRBV2; cdr3_nt: TGTGCCAGCAGTGATAACAGGGGGCTATCTTTAGAGACCCAGTACTTC; cdr3_aa: CASSDNRGLSLETQYF
d_call: TRBD2; clone_size: -; j_call: TRBJ2-3; v_call: TRBV7-9; cdr3_nt: TGTGCCAGCAGCCTCGGACTAGCGGGGGAGACAGATACGCAGTATTTT; cdr3_aa: CASSLGLAGETDTQYF
d_call: -; clone_size: once; j_call: TRBJ1-5; v_call: TRBV28; cdr3_nt: TGTGCCAGCAGGGACAGCGTTCAGCCCCAGCATTTT; cdr3_aa: CASRDSVQPQHF
d_call: -; clone_size: -; j_call: TRBJ2-7; v_call: TRBV11-3; cdr3_nt: TGTGCCAGCAGCTCAGGGGTTACAACTCAGCAGTACTTC; cdr3_aa: CASSSGVTTQQYF
d_call: -; clone_size: -; j_call: TRBJ1-4; v_call: TRBV28; cdr3_nt: TGTGCCAGCAGTTTAGGGGGGAGCCCACGGCTGGAAAAACTGTTTTTT; cdr3_aa: CASSLGGSPRLEKLFF
d_call: -; clone_size: -; j_call: TRBJ1-1; v_call: TRBV27; cdr3_nt: TGTGCCAGCAGCCCCTACAGGGAGAACACTGAAGCTTTCTTT; cdr3_aa: CASSPYRENTEAFF
d_call: -; clone_size: -; j_call: TRBJ1-6; v_call: TRBV7-9; cdr3_nt: TGTGCCAGCAGCGACACAGGCAGCCTAGGCTATTCACCCCTCCACTTT; cdr3_aa: CASSDTGSLGYSPLHF
d_call: -; clone_size: -; j_call: TRBJ1-1; v_call: TRBV25-1; cdr3_nt: TGTGCCAGCAGTGAAAGACAGAGGAACACTGAAGCTTTCTTT; cdr3_aa: CASSERQRNTEAFF
d_call: TRBD1; clone_size: few; j_call: TRBJ1-4; v_call: TRBV6-4; cdr3_nt: TGTGCCAGCAGTGACTCCGGGACAGGGAATGAAAAACTGTTTTTT; cdr3_aa: CASSDSGTGNEKLFF
d_call: -; clone_size: few; j_call: TRBJ2-7; v_call: TRBV18; cdr3_nt: TGTGCCAGCTCACCACGGACTTACGAGCAGTACTTC; cdr3_aa: CASSPRTYEQYF
d_call: -; clone_size: once; j_call: TRBJ1-1; v_call: TRBV12-3/TRBV12-4; cdr3_nt: TGTGCCAGCAGCCCAACACCGAACACTGAAGCTTTCTTT; cdr3_aa: CASSPTPNTEAFF
d_call: TRBD1; clone_size: -; j_call: TRBJ1-2; v_call: TRBV4-1; cdr3_nt: TGCGCCAGCAGCCAAGACAGGGGGTTTTATGGCTACACCTTC; cdr3_aa: CASSQDRGFYGYTF
d_call: -; clone_size: -; j_call: TRBJ1-1; v_call: TRBV5-4; cdr3_nt: TGTGCCAGCAGCCCCGGGGGGTTCATGAACACTGAAGCTTTCTTT; cdr3_aa: CASSPGGFMNTEAFF
d_call: -; clone_size: -; j_call: TRBJ1-1; v_call: TRBV15; cdr3_nt: TGTGCCACCAGCAGAACCAGTGAAGCTTTCTTT; cdr3_aa: CATSRTSEAFF
d_call: -; clone_size: -; j_call: TRBJ1-3; v_call: TRBV19; cdr3_nt: TGTGCCAGTAGTGAATCGACGGGCTCTGGAAACACCATATATTTT; cdr3_aa: CASSESTGSGNTIYF
d_call: -; clone_size: -; j_call: TRBJ1-1; v_call: TRBV5-8; cdr3_nt: TGTGCCAGCAGCCACAGGAACACTGAAGCTTTCTTT; cdr3_aa: CASSHRNTEAFF
d_call: -; clone_size: -; j_call: TRBJ2-5; v_call: TRBV5-1; cdr3_nt: TGCGCCAGCAGCTTGGGTGACAGGAAAATGGAGACCCAGTACTTC; cdr3_aa: CASSLGDRKMETQYF
d_call: TRBD1; clone_size: -; j_call: TRBJ2-2; v_call: TRBV18; cdr3_nt: TGTGCCAGCTCACCACCGCGGGACAGGGGGCGGTTCACCGGGGAGCTGTTTTTT; cdr3_aa: CASSPPRDRGRFTGELFF
d_call: -; clone_size: -; j_call: TRBJ2-3; v_call: TRBV15; cdr3_nt: TGTGCCACCAGCAGAGGAAATATCGGGGATACGCAGTATTTT; cdr3_aa: CATSRGNIGDTQYF
d_call: TRBD2; clone_size: -; j_call: TRBJ2-5; v_call: TRBV10-2; cdr3_nt: TGCGCCAGCAGCGACAGCGGGAGTAGGGGGACCCAGTACTTC; cdr3_aa: CASSDSGSRGTQYF
d_call: -; clone_size: -; j_call: TRBJ1-4; v_call: TRBV6-5; cdr3_nt: TGTGCCAGCAGTTTTGCAGGGTCTAATGAAAAACTGTTTTTT; cdr3_aa: CASSFAGSNEKLFF
d_call: TRBD1; clone_size: -; j_call: TRBJ1-2; v_call: TRBV28; cdr3_nt: TGTGCCAGCAGTTTGGGACAGAACTATGGCTACACCTTC; cdr3_aa: CASSLGQNYGYTF
d_call: -; clone_size: few; j_call: TRBJ1-3; v_call: TRBV18; cdr3_nt: TGTGCCAGCTCACCACCAACTAACTCTGGAAACACCATATATTTT; cdr3_aa: CASSPPTNSGNTIYF
d_call: TRBD1; clone_size: few; j_call: TRBJ1-1; v_call: TRBV3-1/TRBV3-2; cdr3_nt: TGTGCCAGCAGCCAAGCAGGGGGCGCGACTGAAGCTTTCTTT; cdr3_aa: CASSQAGGATEAFF
d_call: -; clone_size: -; j_call: TRBJ2-1; v_call: TRBV6-5; cdr3_nt: TGTGCCAGCACCCCCGGGTCCCGGAGGTACAATGAGCAGTTCTTC; cdr3_aa: CASTPGSRRYNEQFF
d_call: -; clone_size: -; j_call: TRBJ1-2; v_call: TRBV6-6; cdr3_nt: TGTGCCAGCAGTTACGCGGGACGGCATAACTATGGCTACACCTTC; cdr3_aa: CASSYAGRHNYGYTF
d_call: TRBD1; clone_size: -; j_call: TRBJ2-2; v_call: TRBV2; cdr3_nt: TGTGCCAGCAGGCTCACCAGGACAGGGGGCTCCGGGGAGCTGTTTTTT; cdr3_aa: CASRLTRTGGSGELFF
d_call: -; clone_size: -; j_call: TRBJ2-2; v_call: TRBV6-6; cdr3_nt: TGTGCCAGCAGTCCCCAGGTGATAGTGAACACCGGGGAGCTGTTTTTT; cdr3_aa: CASSPQVIVNTGELFF
d_call: -; clone_size: -; j_call: TRBJ2-4; v_call: TRBV12-5; cdr3_nt: TGTGCTAGTGCCAAGGGACTCCTAGCCAAAAACATTCAGTACTTC; cdr3_aa: CASAKGLLAKNIQYF
d_call: -; clone_size: -; j_call: TRBJ1-1; v_call: TRBV19; cdr3_nt: TGTGCCAGTAGTCCATCAGGGCCCCCGTTCATGAACACTGAAGCTTTCTTT; cdr3_aa: CASSPSGPPFMNTEAFF
d_call: -; clone_size: -; j_call: TRBJ1-4; v_call: TRBV7-9; cdr3_nt: TGTGCCAGCAGCTTAGGGGCAGGTGGGGAAAAACTGTTTTTT; cdr3_aa: CASSLGAGGEKLFF
d_call: TRBD1; clone_size: -; j_call: TRBJ2-1; v_call: TRBV6-1; cdr3_nt: TGTGCCAGCAGTACACGACAGGGCACGGGGAATGAGCAGTTCTTC; cdr3_aa: CASSTRQGTGNEQFF
d_call: -; clone_size: -; j_call: TRBJ1-6; v_call: TRBV19; cdr3_nt: TGTGCCAGTAGGGACAGCCGCTCCTATAATTCACCCCTCCACTTT; cdr3_aa: CASRDSRSYNSPLHF
d_call: TRBD2; clone_size: -; j_call: TRBJ2-5; v_call: TRBV15; cdr3_nt: TGTGCCACCAGGGGCGGGGCTAGCGGGGACCAAGAGACCCAGTACTTC; cdr3_aa: CATRGGASGDQETQYF
d_call: TRBD2; clone_size: once; j_call: TRBJ2-2; v_call: TRBV6-6; cdr3_nt: TGTGCCAGCAGTTACTCGAAAGCGGGGGGGCCCGGGGAGCTGTTTTTT; cdr3_aa: CASSYSKAGGPGELFF
d_call: -; clone_size: -; j_call: TRBJ2-7; v_call: TRBV11-1; cdr3_nt: TGTGCCAGCAGCTTCGCACAGGGACCCCACGAGCAGTACTTC; cdr3_aa: CASSFAQGPHEQYF
d_call: -; clone_size: -; j_call: TRBJ1-5; v_call: TRBV3-1/TRBV3-2; cdr3_nt: TGTGCCAGCAGCCATCTATCGGGGATCAATCAGCCCCAGCATTTT; cdr3_aa: CASSHLSGINQPQHF
d_call: TRBD2; clone_size: -; j_call: TRBJ2-1; v_call: TRBV7-2; cdr3_nt: TGTGCCAGCAGCTTAGAAACTAGCGGGTATGAGCAGTTCTTC; cdr3_aa: CASSLETSGYEQFF
d_call: -; clone_size: few; j_call: TRBJ1-3; v_call: TRBV18; cdr3_nt: TGTGCCAGCTCACCCTCTCAGGTTACCCGCTCTGGAAACACCATATATTTT; cdr3_aa: CASSPSQVTRSGNTIYF
d_call: TRBD2; clone_size: -; j_call: TRBJ2-1; v_call: TRBV18; cdr3_nt: TGTGCCAGCTCACCAGCTAGCGGAAACTACAATGAGCAGTTCTTC; cdr3_aa: CASSPASGNYNEQFF
d_call: -; clone_size: -; j_call: TRBJ2-1; v_call: TRBV7-6; cdr3_nt: TGTGCCAGCAGTCTAAGCTCCTACAATGAGCAGTTCTTC; cdr3_aa: CASSLSSYNEQFF